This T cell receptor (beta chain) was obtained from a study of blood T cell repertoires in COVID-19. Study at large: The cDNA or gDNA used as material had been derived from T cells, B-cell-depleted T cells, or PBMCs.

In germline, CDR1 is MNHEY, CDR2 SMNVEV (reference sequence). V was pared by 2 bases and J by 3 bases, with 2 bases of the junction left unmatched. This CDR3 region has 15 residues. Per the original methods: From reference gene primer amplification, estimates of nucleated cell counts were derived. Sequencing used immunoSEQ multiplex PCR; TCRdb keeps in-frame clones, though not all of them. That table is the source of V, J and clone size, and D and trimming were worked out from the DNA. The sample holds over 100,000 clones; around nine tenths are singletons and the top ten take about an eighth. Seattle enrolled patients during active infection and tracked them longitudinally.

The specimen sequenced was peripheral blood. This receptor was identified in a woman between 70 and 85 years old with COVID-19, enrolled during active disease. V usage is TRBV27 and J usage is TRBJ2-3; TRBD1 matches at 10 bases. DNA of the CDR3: TGTGCCAGCAGTTTAAGGGGACAGGGGACAGATACGCAGTATTTT. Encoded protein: CASSLRGQGTDTQYF.